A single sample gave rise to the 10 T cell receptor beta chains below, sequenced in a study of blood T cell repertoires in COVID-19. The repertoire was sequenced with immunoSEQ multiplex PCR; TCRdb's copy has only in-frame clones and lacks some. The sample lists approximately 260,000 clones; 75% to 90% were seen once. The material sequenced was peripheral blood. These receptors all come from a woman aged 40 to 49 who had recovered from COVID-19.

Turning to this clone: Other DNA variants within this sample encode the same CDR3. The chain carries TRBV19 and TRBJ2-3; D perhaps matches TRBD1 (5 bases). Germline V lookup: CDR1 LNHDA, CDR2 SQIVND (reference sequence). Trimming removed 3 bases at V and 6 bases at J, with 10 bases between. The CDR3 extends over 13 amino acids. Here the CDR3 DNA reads TGTGCCAGTAGTATCCCCCCAGGGGATACGCAGTATTTT. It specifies CASSIPPGDTQYF. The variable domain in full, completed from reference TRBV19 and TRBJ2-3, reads DGGITQSPKYLFRKEGQNVTLSCEQNLNHDAMYWYRQDPGQGLRLIYYSQIVNDFQKGDIAEGYSVSREKKESFPLTVTSAQKNPTAFYLCASSIPPGDTQYFGPGTRLTVL.

CDR3: CASSLAGTSGNTIYF. CDR3 coding DNA: TGTGCCAGCAGCTTAGCCGGGACTTCTGGAAACACCATATATTTT. The chain carries TRBV7-9 and TRBJ1-3; D possibly corresponds to TRBD1 (5 bases). V lost 0 bases and J 1 base, leaving 7 bases between the germline ends. The CDR3 is 15 residues long. Germline V lookup: CDR1 SEHNR, CDR2 FQNEAQ (reference sequence).

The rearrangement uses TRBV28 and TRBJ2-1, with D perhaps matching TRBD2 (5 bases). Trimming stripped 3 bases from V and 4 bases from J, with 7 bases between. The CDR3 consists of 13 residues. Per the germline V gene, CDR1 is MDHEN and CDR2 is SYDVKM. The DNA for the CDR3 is TGTGCCAGCAGTTTCGGGGAATACAATGAGCAGTTCTTC. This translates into CASSFGEYNEQFF.

The CDR3 DNA sequence: TGTGCCAGCAGCACCCGGCGCCAGGACATACAATATGAAAAACTGTTTTTT. This encodes CASSTRRQDIQYEKLFF. This chain uses TRBV5-6 with TRBJ1-4; D is possibly TRBD1 (5 bases). Germline assignment: CDR1 SGHDT and CDR2 YYEEEE. This CDR3 contains 17 residues. V was pared by 4 bases and J by 6 bases, with 22 bases between.

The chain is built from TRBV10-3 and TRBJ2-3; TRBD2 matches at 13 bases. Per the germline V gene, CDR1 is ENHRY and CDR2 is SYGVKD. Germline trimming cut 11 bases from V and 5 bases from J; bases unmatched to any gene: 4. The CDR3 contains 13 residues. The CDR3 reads CAVGLAGEDTQYF. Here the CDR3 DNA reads TGTGCCGTCGGACTAGCGGGAGAAGATACGCAGTATTTT.

CDR3: CASSESGTALRIQYF. In nucleotides, the CDR3 is TGCGCCAGCAGTGAGTCTGGGACAGCCCTTCGCATTCAGTACTTC. The gene calls are TRBV10-2 and TRBJ2-4; TRBD1 matches 7 bases. This CDR3 comprises 15 residues. Trimming removed 0 bases from V and 9 bases from J; junction bases left unmatched: 8. Germline V lookup: CDR1 WSHSY, CDR2 SAAADI.

This CDR3 is CASSEGHPIEKLFF. The CDR3 region has the DNA TGTGCCAGCAGTGAGGGACACCCGATTGAAAAACTGTTTTTT. The chain links TRBV6-1 to TRBJ1-4; TRBD1 is a possible D gene (6 bases). The CDR3 has 14 residues. The V end lost 3 bases, the J end lost 7 bases, and 12 bases lay between the germline ends. CDR1 MNHNS and CDR2 SASEGT come from the germline V gene.

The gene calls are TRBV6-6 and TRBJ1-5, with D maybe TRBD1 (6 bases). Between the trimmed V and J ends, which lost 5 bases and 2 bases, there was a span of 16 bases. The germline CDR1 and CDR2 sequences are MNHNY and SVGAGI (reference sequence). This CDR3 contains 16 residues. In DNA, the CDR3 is TGTGCCAGCAGTAACGTTGGGGGCTGGGGCAATCAGCCCCAGCATTTT. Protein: CASSNVGGWGNQPQHF.

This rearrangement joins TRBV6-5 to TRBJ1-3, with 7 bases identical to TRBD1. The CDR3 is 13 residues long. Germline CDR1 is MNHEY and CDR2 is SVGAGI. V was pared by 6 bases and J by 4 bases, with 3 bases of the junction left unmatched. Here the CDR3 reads CASRVTGGNTIYF. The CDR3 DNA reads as TGTGCCAGCAGGGTGACAGGGGGAAACACCATATATTTT.

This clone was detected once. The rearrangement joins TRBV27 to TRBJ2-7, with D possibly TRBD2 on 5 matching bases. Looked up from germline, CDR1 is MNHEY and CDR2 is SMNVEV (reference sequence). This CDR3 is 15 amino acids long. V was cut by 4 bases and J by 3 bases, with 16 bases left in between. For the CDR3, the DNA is TGTGCCAGCAGTTACCTGCCCGGGGTTCTCTACGAGCAGTACTTC. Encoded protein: CASSYLPGVLYEQYF.